Each of the 21 T cell receptor beta chains below was sequenced from the same sample in a study of Ad26.COV2.S vaccination and SARS-CoV-2 variants. Described treatment: some 20 received Ad26.COV2.S at low or high dose, single or two shots; 5 received placebo; per-sample allocation not given. After the first vaccine or placebo injection, samples were drawn on day 63. Libraries were prepared by immunoSEQ multiplex PCR; TCRdb keeps only in-frame clonotypes and omits some of them. The table has approximately 300,000 clones, roughly 86% seen once. The sample was peripheral blood, taken in a trial of Ad26.COV2.S vaccine versus placebo. The receptor source for this set is a person aged 18-65 years who received the Ad26.COV2.S COVID-19 vaccine or a placebo.

In the case of this clone: Within the sample, other DNA sequences also encode this same CDR3. The V gene is TRBV7-2, the J gene TRBJ1-2; D gene unclear. The CDR3 is 14 amino acids. Trimming removed 1 base from V and 2 bases from J, with 8 bases in between. Germline V CDR1 and CDR2: SGHTA, FQGNSA. The chain's CDR3 is CASSLGGGNYGYTF. DNA for the CDR3: TGTGCCAGCAGCTTAGGGGGAGGGAACTATGGCTACACCTTC.

The rearrangement links TRBV5-1 to TRBJ1-1; no clear D. The germline V and J ends were trimmed by 0 bases and 1 base, with 7 bases remaining between them. CDR3 length equals 14 residues. Germline CDR1 and CDR2: SGHRS and YFSETQ. CDR3 loop: CASSLATRNTEAFF. For the CDR3, the DNA is TGCGCCAGCAGCTTGGCCACGAGGAACACTGAAGCTTTCTTT.

J is TRBJ2-5 and V is TRBV29-1, with TRBD2 identical over 9 bases. Germline V gives CDR1 SQVTM, CDR2 ANQGSEA. With V trimmed by 4 bases and J by 2 bases, 14 bases remained unmatched. This CDR3 spans 17 amino acids. CDR3 DNA sequence: TGCAGCGTTGGTACCCCCCAAGCGGGGGGTCCACAAGAGACCCAGTACTTC. It is translated as CSVGTPQAGGPQETQYF.

Worth noting for this clone: This sample also contains other DNA sequences that code for the same CDR3. In DNA, the CDR3 is TGTGCCAGCAGCCCCGACGGCAATCAGCCCCAGCATTTT. It is translated as CASSPDGNQPQHF. The chain uses TRBV5-4 and TRBJ1-5; D not resolved. The CDR3 has 13 amino acids. The germline gives CDR1 SGHNT, CDR2 YYREEE (reference sequence). With 4 bases removed from V and 2 bases from J, the gap between germline ends came to 7 bases.

V gene TRBV9 combines with J gene TRBJ2-3; D unclear. This CDR3 is built from 12 residues. The V and J ends lost 0 bases and 5 bases respectively, with 4 bases between them. The germline gives CDR1 SGDLS, CDR2 YYNGEE. CDR3 sequence: CASSVDIDTQYF. In DNA form, the CDR3 reads TGTGCCAGCAGCGTAGATATAGATACGCAGTATTTT.

This clone was detected only a few times. In DNA form, the CDR3 reads TGTGCCAGCAGCCCGGAGTTTGGCAATGAAAAACTGTTTTTT. Amino acids: CASSPEFGNEKLFF. This sequence joins TRBV7-2 and TRBJ1-4; D is uncertain. CDR1 is SGHTA, CDR2 FQGNSA, per germline. This CDR3 has 14 amino acids. V gave up 5 bases and J gave up 5 bases, with 12 bases separating them.

The rearrangement joins TRBV20-1 to TRBJ2-7; D uncertain. Trimming removed 3 bases at V and 2 bases at J, with 14 bases between. The CDR3 loop spans 14 amino acids. CDR1 and CDR2 (germline): DFQATT, SNEGSKA (reference sequence). The chain's CDR3 is CSASGGNFPYEQYF. The CDR3, as DNA: TGCAGTGCTAGTGGTGGGAATTTCCCCTACGAGCAGTACTTC.

The chain uses TRBV3-1 (or the pseudogene TRBV3-2) and TRBJ1-2, with 10 bases fitting TRBD1. Germline trimming cut 5 bases from V and 5 bases from J; bases unmatched to any gene: 2. This CDR3 has 13 residues. Germline CDR1 reads LGHDT; CDR2 reads YNNKEL (reference sequence). The CDR3 nucleotides read TGTGCCAGCAGCAGGACAGGGGGATATGGCTACACCTTC. Its translation is CASSRTGGYGYTF.

In its sample, this clone was seen a few times. The chain joins TRBV5-4 to TRBJ2-7; 10 positions agree with TRBD1. The CDR3 sequence is 15 residues long. V trimming: 4 bases; J trimming: 5 bases; junction bases outside the gene matches: 9. The germline gives CDR1 SGHNT, CDR2 YYREEE (reference sequence). The CDR3 loop is CASSPSPGTGDEQYF. The CDR3 DNA sequence: TGTGCCAGCAGCCCCAGTCCCGGGACAGGGGACGAGCAGTACTTC. The full variable domain, rest sourced from reference TRBV5-4 and TRBJ2-7, is ETGVTQSPTHLIKTRGQQVTLRCSSQSGHNTVSWYQQALGQGPQFIFQYYREEENGRGNFPPRFSGLQFPNYSSELNVNALELDDSALYLCASSPSPGTGDEQYFGPGTRLTVT.

The chain employs TRBV29-1 and TRBJ1-2, with TRBD1 as a possible D gene (5 bases). With 1 base removed from V and 3 bases from J, the gap between germline ends came to 6 bases. The CDR3 sequence is 12 residues long. Germline lookup yields CDR1 SQVTM and CDR2 ANQGSEA. CDR3 DNA sequence: TGCAGCGTTGAAGGGGGGGACTATGGCTACACCTTC. Translation: CSVEGGDYGYTF. Full variable domain (outside the CDR3, taken from reference TRBV29-1 and TRBJ1-2): SAVISQKPSRDICQRGTSLTIQCQVDSQVTMMFWYRQQPGQSLTLIATANQGSEATYESGFVIDKFPISRPNLTFSTLTVSNMSPEDSSIYLCSVEGGDYGYTFGSGTRLTVV.

The chain links TRBV7-6 to TRBJ2-1; 8 bases line up with TRBD1. Germline V gene lookup returns CDR1 SGHVS and CDR2 FNYEAQ. This CDR3 has 13 residues. The J segment lost 6 bases and the V segment lost 5 bases, leaving 3 bases of the junction unmatched. The CDR3 sequence: CASSPDRGNEQFF. The CDR3 DNA sequence: TGTGCCAGCAGCCCCGACAGGGGCAATGAGCAGTTCTTC. The whole variable domain, remainder taken from reference TRBV7-6 and TRBJ2-1, is GAGVSQSPRYKVTKRGQDVALRCDPISGHVSLYWYRQALGQGPEFLTYFNYEAQQDKSGLPNDRFSAERPEGSISTLTIQRTEQRDSAMYRCASSPDRGNEQFFGPGTRLTVL.

The genes are TRBV19 and TRBJ1-3, with D uncertain. Trimming left V 4 bases short and J 0 bases short, with 7 bases between. The CDR3 runs to 14 residues. Germline V lookup: CDR1 LNHDA, CDR2 SQIVND (reference sequence). CDR3 sequence (DNA): TGTGCCAGTAGTAGAGTTTACTCTGGAAACACCATATATTTT. Amino acids: CASSRVYSGNTIYF.

The chain combines TRBV7-2 with TRBJ2-2; D might be TRBD1 (6 bases). V was cut by 5 bases and J by 11 bases, with 12 bases left in between. The CDR3 length is 12 residues. The germline V gene encodes CDR1 SGHTA and CDR2 FQGNSA. Here the CDR3 DNA reads TGTGCCAGCAGCCCACAGGGCGTAGAGCTGTTTTTT. This codes for CASSPQGVELFF.

The chain combines TRBV19 with TRBJ2-7; tentatively, D is TRBD1 (5 bases). V dropped 7 bases and J dropped 2 bases, with 12 bases sitting between them. Germline V gene data show CDR1 as LNHDA and CDR2 as SQIVND (reference sequence). This CDR3 has 13 residues. The DNA of the CDR3 is TGTGCCAGTACCCCAGGGAAAACCTACGAGCAGTACTTC. Translation: CASTPGKTYEQYF.

Here the CDR3 reads CASSPDTSTDTQYF. CDR3 DNA sequence: TGTGCCAGCAGCCCCGATACTAGCACAGATACGCAGTATTTT. The genes are TRBV5-4 and TRBJ2-3; D ambiguous. This CDR3 region has 14 residues. The germline V gene has CDR1 SGHNT and CDR2 YYREEE (reference sequence). V was clipped by 4 bases and J by 0 bases, with 9 bases between them.

This chain uses TRBV11-2 with TRBJ2-1; 16 bases line up with TRBD2. Germline V gene lookup returns CDR1 SGHAT and CDR2 FQNNGV. With 2 bases clipped from V and 5 bases from J, the junction kept 9 bases outside the gene matches. The CDR3 covers 19 residues. The CDR3 DNA reads as TGTGCCAGCAGCTTAACGGGACTAGCGGGGGGGCGAGGGGACAATGAGCAGTTCTTC. Its protein is CASSLTGLAGGRGDNEQFF.

J is TRBJ2-1 and V is TRBV6-5, with TRBD2 matching 10 bases. The germline gives CDR1 MNHEY, CDR2 SVGAGI. The CDR3 is 15 residues long. V was clipped by 6 bases and J by 9 bases; unmatched bases: 11. In nucleotides, the CDR3 is TGTGCCAGCAGGGGGGGACTAGCGTACTCGAGTGAGCAGTTCTTC. Its protein product is CASRGGLAYSSEQFF.

This clone showed up just once. The rearrangement joins TRBV6-2 or TRBV6-3 to TRBJ2-3; no reliable D call. Germline V gives CDR1 MNHEY, CDR2 SVGEGT. The CDR3 sequence is 13 residues long. V was pared by 0 bases and J by 6 bases, with 7 bases between. CDR3 sequence (DNA): TGTGCCAGCAGTTACTCGCCAAGGGATACGCAGTATTTT. Translated, it gives CASSYSPRDTQYF.

This clone appeared once. Other nucleotide sequences from this sample produce the same CDR3. The chain combines TRBV3-1 (or the pseudogene TRBV3-2) with TRBJ2-3, with TRBD2 matching 10 bases. Per the germline V gene, CDR1 is LGHDT and CDR2 is YNNKEL (reference sequence). The V segment lost 3 bases and the J segment 1 base; nucleotides outside the gene matches: 1. The CDR3 has 15 amino acids. CDR3 sequence (DNA): TGTGCCAGCAGCCACCTAGCGGGGGGCACAGATACGCAGTATTTT. Translation: CASSHLAGGTDTQYF.

The V call is TRBV7-9, the J call TRBJ1-6; no reliable D call. This CDR3 spans 13 amino acids. Germline CDR1 and CDR2: SEHNR and FQNEAQ (reference sequence). Deletions cut 1 base from V and 14 bases from J, with 12 bases between. The CDR3 spells CASSLEQVRTLHF. The CDR3 DNA reads TGTGCCAGCAGCTTAGAGCAAGTCCGGACCCTCCACTTT.

The gene calls are TRBV2 and TRBJ1-6; D is perhaps TRBD1 (6 bases). Germline CDR1 is SNHLY and CDR2 is FYNNEI. Deletions cut 3 bases from V and 8 bases from J, with 11 bases between. This CDR3 region has 14 residues. The DNA of the CDR3 is TGTGCCAGCAGTGAGGAGGGGGGAGATTCACCCCTCCACTTT. Its protein is CASSEEGGDSPLHF. The variable domain in full, with the rest retrieved from reference TRBV2 and TRBJ1-6, is EPEVTQTPSHQVTQMGQEVILRCVPISNHLYFYWYRQILGQKVEFLVSFYNNEISEKSEIFDDQFSVERPDGSNFTLKIRSTKLEDSAMYFCASSEEGGDSPLHFGNGTRLTVT.